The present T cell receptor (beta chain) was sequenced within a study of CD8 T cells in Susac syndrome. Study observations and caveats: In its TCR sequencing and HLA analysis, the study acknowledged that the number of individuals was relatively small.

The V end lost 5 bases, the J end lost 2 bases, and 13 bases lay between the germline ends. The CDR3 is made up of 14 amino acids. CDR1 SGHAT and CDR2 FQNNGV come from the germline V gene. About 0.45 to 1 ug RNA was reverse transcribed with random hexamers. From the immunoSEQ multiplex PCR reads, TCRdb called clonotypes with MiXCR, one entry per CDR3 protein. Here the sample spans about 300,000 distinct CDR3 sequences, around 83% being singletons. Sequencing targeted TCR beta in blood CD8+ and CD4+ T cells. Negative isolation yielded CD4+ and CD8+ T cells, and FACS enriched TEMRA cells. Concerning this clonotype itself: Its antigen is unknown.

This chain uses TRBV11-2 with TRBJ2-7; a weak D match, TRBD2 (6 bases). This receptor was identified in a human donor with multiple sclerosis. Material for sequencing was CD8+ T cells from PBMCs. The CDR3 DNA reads TGTGCCAGCAGCCGAGCGGGCGCGACCTACGAGCAGTACTTC. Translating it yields CASSRAGATYEQYF.